This T cell receptor (beta chain) was documented in a study of blood T cell repertoires in COVID-19. CDR3 length: 13 amino acids. CDR1 KGHSH and CDR2 LQKENI come from the germline V gene. Trimming pared 2 bases from V and 5 bases from J, leaving 10 bases between. Sequenced by immunoSEQ multiplex PCR; TCRdb stores in-frame clones only, minus some. Of over 45,000 clones in the sample, approximately 88% are singletons; the top ten hold about 60%. Sequenced material: peripheral blood. This sequence originates from a man in his 70s with acute or convalescent COVID-19. The chain employs TRBV18 and TRBJ2-7, with D possibly matching TRBD1 (5 bases). The CDR3 DNA is TGTGCCAGCTCACCATCTTTAGGGGACGAGCAGTACTTC. It specifies CASSPSLGDEQYF.